This T cell receptor beta chain is drawn from a study of tumor-infiltrating lymphocytes in primary liver carcinoma. Across the study: All patients had surgically resected primary liver carcinoma. The study's findings and limits: Tumors and blood were compared for top-250-clone fraction, and tumors had the significantly higher value (p = 0.039). Tumor-blood pairs (like tumor-adjacent pairs) overlapped less than tumor region pairs did. Each sample was bulk and unsorted; consequently, CD4+ and CD8+ repertoires were not compared.

The V gene's germline CDR1 is MDHEN and CDR2 SYDVKM. With 6 bases removed from V and 6 bases from J, the gap between germline ends came to 18 bases. The CDR3 consists of 14 residues. Germline DNA was also extracted, and blood RNA derived from unsorted whole blood. Points on this clonotype: Antigen: not known.

Researchers generated TCR beta cDNA from approximately 520 ng of total RNA, relying on a constant-region primer. Slightly modified ARM-PCR served as the procedure for the TCR beta libraries. These libraries came from three rounds of nested multiplex PCR. Use of TRBV1-TRBV30 forward primers with a C-beta reverse primer characterized the first two PCR rounds, which lasted about 9 cycles each. One entry per CDR3 protein results from TCRdb running MiXCR on the multiplex PCR reads. The sample lists 150,000 to 200,000 distinct CDR3 sequences; less than 65% were seen once. The V and J genes are TRBV28 and TRBJ2-7; TRBD2 is a possible D gene (5 bases). Sample: peripheral blood. The TCR was taken from a woman aged 60-75 years with primary liver carcinoma and hepatitis B virus infection. CDR3 in DNA: TGTGCCAGCAGCCCTACTAGAGGAGCCTCCGAGCAGTACTTC. Its translation is CASSPTRGASEQYF. Drawing the rest from reference TRBV28 and TRBJ2-7, the complete variable domain is DVKVTQSSRYLVKRTGEKVFLECVQDMDHENMFWYRQDPGLGLRLIYFSYDVKMKEKGDIPEGYSVSREKKERFSLILESASTNQTSMYLCASSPTRGASEQYFGPGTRLTVT.